This T cell receptor beta chain was found in a study of CD8 T cells in ankylosing spondylitis. Broader study findings: A motif in TCR beta, a set of under ten highly homologous variants, appeared characteristic of ankylosing spondylitis blood. Earlier studies detected some motif variants in reactive arthritis synovial fluid and blood. Significant enrichment of disease-linked clones was reported in matched ankylosing spondylitis synovial fluid.

This clonotype was counted many times. Its target is not known. Quantitative molecular-barcoded 5'-RACE generated the TCR beta libraries. MiXCR, run by TCRdb on the 5' RACE reads, gives a single entry per CDR3 protein. The table has around 150,000 distinct CDR3 sequences, around 20% seen once. This clonotype was sampled from a male donor with ankylosing spondylitis or in good health (not recorded which). The sequenced sample consisted of blood, either unsorted or a sorted T cell fraction (not recorded which).

In nucleotides, the CDR3 is TGTGCCAGCAGTTTTGGGGGTTACGAGCAGTACTTC. Protein sequence: CASSFGGYEQYF. The chain combines TRBV12-3 or TRBV12-4 with TRBJ2-7, with D perhaps given as TRBD1 or TRBD2 (5 bases each). CDR3 length equals 12 residues. Between the trimmed V and J ends, which lost 3 bases and 4 bases, there was a span of 7 bases.